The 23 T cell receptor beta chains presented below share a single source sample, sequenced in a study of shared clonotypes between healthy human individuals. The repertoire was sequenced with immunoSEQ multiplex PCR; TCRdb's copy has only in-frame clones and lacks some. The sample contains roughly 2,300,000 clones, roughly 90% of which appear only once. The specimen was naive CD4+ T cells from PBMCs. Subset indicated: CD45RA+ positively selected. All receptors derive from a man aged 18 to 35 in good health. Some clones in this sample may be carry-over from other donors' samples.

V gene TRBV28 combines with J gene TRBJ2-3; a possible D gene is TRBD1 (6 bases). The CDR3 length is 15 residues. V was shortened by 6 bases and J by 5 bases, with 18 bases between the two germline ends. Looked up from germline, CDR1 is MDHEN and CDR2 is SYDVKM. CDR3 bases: TGTGCCAGCAGGGGGGCGCAACGATATCAAGATACGCAGTATTTT. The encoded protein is CASRGAQRYQDTQYF.

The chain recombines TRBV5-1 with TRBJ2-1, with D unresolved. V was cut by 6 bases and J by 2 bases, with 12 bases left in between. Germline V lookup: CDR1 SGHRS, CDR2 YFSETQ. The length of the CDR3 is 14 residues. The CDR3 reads CASNDRSTYNEQFF. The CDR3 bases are TGCGCCAGCAACGATCGATCTACCTACAATGAGCAGTTCTTC.

This chain's CDR3 is CASEPPGGSYEQYF. The CDR3 nucleotides are TGTGCCAGCGAGCCCCCCGGTGGGTCCTACGAGCAGTACTTC. This chain links TRBV28 with TRBJ2-7; no reliable D call. V lost 8 bases and J lost 1, with 15 bases in between. This CDR3 is 14 amino acids long. The V gene's germline CDR1 is MDHEN and CDR2 SYDVKM.

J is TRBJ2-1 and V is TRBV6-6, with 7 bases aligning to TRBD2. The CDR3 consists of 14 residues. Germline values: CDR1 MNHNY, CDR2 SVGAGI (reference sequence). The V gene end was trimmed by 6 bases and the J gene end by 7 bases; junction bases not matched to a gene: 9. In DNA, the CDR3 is TGTGCCAGCAGGCGCGGACTAGTCCGGAATGAGCAGTTCTTC. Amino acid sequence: CASRRGLVRNEQFF.

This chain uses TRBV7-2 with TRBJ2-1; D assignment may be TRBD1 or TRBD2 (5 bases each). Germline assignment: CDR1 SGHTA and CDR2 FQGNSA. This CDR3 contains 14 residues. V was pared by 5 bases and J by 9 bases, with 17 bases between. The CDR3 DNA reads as TGTGCCAGCAGCGGACGCCGGGACGGCGGTGAGCAGTTCTTC. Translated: CASSGRRDGGEQFF.

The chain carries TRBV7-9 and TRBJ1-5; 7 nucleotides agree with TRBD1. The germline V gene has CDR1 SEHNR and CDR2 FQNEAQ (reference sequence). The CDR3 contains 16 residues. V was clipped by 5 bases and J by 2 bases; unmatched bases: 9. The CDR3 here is CASSRTDRDGNQPQHF. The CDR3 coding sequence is TGTGCCAGCAGCCGTACAGACAGGGATGGCAATCAGCCCCAGCATTTT.

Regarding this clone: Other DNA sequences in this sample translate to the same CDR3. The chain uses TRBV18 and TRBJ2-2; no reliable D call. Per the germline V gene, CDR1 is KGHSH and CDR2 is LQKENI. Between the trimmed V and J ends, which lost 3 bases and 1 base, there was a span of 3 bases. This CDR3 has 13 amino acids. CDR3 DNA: TGTGCCAGCTCACCCCGGAACACCGGGGAGCTGTTTTTT. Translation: CASSPRNTGELFF.

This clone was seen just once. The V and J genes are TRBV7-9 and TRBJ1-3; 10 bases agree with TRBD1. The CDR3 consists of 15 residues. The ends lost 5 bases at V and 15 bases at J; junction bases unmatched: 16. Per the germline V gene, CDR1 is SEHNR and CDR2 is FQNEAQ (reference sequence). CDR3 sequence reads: CASSLAGQGPQSGYF. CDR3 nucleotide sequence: TGTGCCAGCAGCCTGGCGGGACAGGGGCCCCAATCGGGATATTTT.

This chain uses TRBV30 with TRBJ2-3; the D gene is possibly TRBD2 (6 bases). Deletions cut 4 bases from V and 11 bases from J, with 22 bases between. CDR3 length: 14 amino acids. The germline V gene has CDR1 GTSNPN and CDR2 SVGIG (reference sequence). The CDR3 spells CAWMRGDGTRGQYF. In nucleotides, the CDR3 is TGTGCCTGGATGCGCGGGGACGGGACTCGAGGGCAGTATTTT. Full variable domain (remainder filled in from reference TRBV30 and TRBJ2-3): SQTIHQWPATLVQPVGSPLSLECTVEGTSNPNLYWYRQAAGRGLQLLFYSVGIGQISSEVPQNLSASRPQDRQFILSSKKLLLSDSGFYLCAWMRGDGTRGQYFGPGTRLTVL.

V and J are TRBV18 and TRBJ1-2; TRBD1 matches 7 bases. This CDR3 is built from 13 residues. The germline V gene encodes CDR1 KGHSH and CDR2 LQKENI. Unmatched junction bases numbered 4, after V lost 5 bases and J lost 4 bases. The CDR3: CASSETGIYGYTF. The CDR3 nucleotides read TGTGCCAGCTCAGAGACAGGGATCTATGGCTACACCTTC.

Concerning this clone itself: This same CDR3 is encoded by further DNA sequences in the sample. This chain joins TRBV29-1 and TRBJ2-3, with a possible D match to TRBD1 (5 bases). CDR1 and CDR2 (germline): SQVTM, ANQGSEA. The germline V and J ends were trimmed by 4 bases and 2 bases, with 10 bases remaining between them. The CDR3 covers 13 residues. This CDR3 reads CSVGQRLTDTQYF. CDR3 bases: TGCAGCGTTGGACAGCGACTCACAGATACGCAGTATTTT.

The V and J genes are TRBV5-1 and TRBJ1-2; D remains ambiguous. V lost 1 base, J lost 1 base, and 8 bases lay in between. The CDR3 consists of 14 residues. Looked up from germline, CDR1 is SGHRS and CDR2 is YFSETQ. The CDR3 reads CASSLLTVNYGYTF. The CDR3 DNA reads TGCGCCAGCAGCTTGTTGACGGTTAACTATGGCTACACCTTC.

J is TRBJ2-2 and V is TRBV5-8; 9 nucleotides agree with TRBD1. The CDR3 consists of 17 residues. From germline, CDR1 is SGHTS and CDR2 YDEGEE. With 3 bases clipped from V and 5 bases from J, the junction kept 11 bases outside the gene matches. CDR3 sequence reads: CASSSLPGTGRTGELFF. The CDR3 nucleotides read TGTGCCAGCAGCTCCCTCCCCGGGACAGGGCGGACCGGGGAGCTGTTTTTT. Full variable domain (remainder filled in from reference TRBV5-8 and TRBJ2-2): EAGVTQSPTHLIKTRGQQATLRCSPISGHTSVYWYQQALGLGLQFLLWYDEGEERNRGNFPPRFSGRQFPNYSSELNVNALELEDSALYLCASSSLPGTGRTGELFFGEGSRLTVL.

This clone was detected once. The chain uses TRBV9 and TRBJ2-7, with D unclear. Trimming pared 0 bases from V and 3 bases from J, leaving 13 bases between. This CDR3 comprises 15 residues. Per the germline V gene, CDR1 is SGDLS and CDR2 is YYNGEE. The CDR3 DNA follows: TGTGCCAGCAGCGTAGGGGCTAGTAGGAACTACGAGCAGTACTTC. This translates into CASSVGASRNYEQYF.

The CDR3 loop is CASSLTRSGTYEQYF. The CDR3 DNA reads as TGTGCCAGCAGCTTAACACGGTCCGGGACCTACGAGCAGTACTTC. The rearrangement uses TRBV7-8 and TRBJ2-7; TRBD2 might be the D (5 bases). Germline values: CDR1 SGHVS, CDR2 FQNEAQ. CDR3 size: 15 residues. V gave up 2 bases and J gave up 2 bases, with 13 bases separating them. Full variable domain (rest looked up from reference TRBV7-8 and TRBJ2-7): GAGVSQSPRYKVAKRGQDVALRCDPISGHVSLFWYQQALGQGPEFLTYFQNEAQLDKSGLPSDRFFAERPEGSVSTLKIQRTQQEDSAVYLCASSLTRSGTYEQYFGPGTRLTVT.

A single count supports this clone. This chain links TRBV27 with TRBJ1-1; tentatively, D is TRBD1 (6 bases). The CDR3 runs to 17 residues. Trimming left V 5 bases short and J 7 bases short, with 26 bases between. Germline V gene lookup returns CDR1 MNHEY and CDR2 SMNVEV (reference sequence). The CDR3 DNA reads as TGTGCCAGCAGTCCGAACCAGGGGATGGGGGGAAGAAGTGAAGCTTTCTTT. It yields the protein CASSPNQGMGGRSEAFF.

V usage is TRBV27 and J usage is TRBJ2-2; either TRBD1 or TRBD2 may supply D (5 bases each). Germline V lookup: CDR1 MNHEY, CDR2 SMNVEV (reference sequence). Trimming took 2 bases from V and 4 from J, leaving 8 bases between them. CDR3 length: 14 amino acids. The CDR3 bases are TGTGCCAGCAGTTTAATGGGGGTCACCGGGGAGCTGTTTTTT. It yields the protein CASSLMGVTGELFF.

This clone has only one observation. The DNA of the CDR3 is TGTGCCAGCGGAGGTGTGGAGGGGGGTGAAAACACCATATATTTT. Its translation: CASGGVEGGENTIYF. The chain uses TRBV9 and TRBJ1-3; D might be TRBD1 (6 bases). Deletions cut 7 bases from V and 6 bases from J, with 20 bases between. This CDR3 is 15 amino acids long. Per germline, CDR1 SGDLS and CDR2 YYNGEE.

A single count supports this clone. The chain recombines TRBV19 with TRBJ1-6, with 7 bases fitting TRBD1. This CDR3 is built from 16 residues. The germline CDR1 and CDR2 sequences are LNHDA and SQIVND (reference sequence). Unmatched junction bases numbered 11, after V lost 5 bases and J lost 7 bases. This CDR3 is CASSRAGQGGNSPLHF. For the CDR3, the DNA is TGTGCCAGTAGTCGAGCGGGGCAGGGGGGGAATTCACCCCTCCACTTT.

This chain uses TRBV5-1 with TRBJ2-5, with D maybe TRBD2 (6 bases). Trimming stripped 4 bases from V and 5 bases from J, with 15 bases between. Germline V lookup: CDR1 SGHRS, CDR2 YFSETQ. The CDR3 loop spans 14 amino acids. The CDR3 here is CASSSRGLLETQYF. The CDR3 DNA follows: TGCGCCAGCAGCAGCCGGGGACTGCTCGAGACCCAGTACTTC.

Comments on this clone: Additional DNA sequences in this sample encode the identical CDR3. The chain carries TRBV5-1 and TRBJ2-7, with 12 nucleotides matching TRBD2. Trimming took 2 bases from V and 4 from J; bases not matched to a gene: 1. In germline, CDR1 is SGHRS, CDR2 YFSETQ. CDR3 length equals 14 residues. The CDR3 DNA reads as TGCGCCAGCAGCTTCACTAGCGGGAGGTACGAGCAGTACTTC. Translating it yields CASSFTSGRYEQYF.

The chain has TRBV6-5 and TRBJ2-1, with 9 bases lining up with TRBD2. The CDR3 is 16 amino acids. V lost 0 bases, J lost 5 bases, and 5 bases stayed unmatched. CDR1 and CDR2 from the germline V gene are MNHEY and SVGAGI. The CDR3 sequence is CASSYSHLAGNNEQFF. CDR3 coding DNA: TGTGCCAGCAGTTACTCGCACCTAGCGGGGAACAATGAGCAGTTCTTC.

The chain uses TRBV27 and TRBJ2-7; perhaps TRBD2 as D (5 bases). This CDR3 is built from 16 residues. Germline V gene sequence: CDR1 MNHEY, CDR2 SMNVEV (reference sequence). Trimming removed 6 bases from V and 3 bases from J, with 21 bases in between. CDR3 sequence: CASSRAGGRVHYEQYF. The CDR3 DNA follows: TGTGCCAGCAGCCGGGCTGGAGGCCGCGTCCACTACGAGCAGTACTTC.